This T cell receptor (beta chain) was identified during a study of early T cells in non-severe SARS-CoV-2 infection. About the study: Chains from this unsorted whole-blood bulk RNA could not be paired.

This clonotype was detected many times. Its specificity is unknown. Whole-study results and caveats: A preference for anti-spike CD8 responses marked VDJdb matching, which missed private and CD4 specificities.

Molecules of cDNA were individually given unique molecular identifiers that were attached to them. TCRdb redid the calling of the 5' RACE reads with MiXCR, one entry per CDR3 protein. The profile covers tens of thousands of distinct CDR3 sequences, with 5.5% to 7.5% appearing a single time and just under 4% taken by the ten largest. Deletions cut 1 base from V and 4 bases from J, with 12 bases between. From germline, CDR1 is SGHNT and CDR2 YYREEE (reference sequence). The CDR3 totals 15 residues. The sequenced sample was whole blood. The receptor's source is an adult who was a healthcare worker with PCR-confirmed SARS-CoV-2 infection or an uninfected control (not recorded which). The V and J genes are TRBV5-4 and TRBJ2-1; either TRBD1 or TRBD2 may fit D (6 bases each). The CDR3 reads CASSLSGADYNEQFF. The CDR3 DNA reads TGTGCCAGCAGCTTGTCGGGGGCCGATTACAATGAGCAGTTCTTC. The variable domain in full, completed from reference TRBV5-4 and TRBJ2-1, reads ETGVTQSPTHLIKTRGQQVTLRCSSQSGHNTVSWYQQALGQGPQFIFQYYREEENGRGNFPPRFSGLQFPNYSSELNVNALELDDSALYLCASSLSGADYNEQFFGPGTRLTVL.